Shown below are 14 T cell receptor beta chains from a single sample sequenced in a study of T cell clones after liver transplantation. This table comes from immunoSEQ multiplex PCR, and its TCRdb copy is limited to in-frame clones, with some not included. The sample contains around 100,000 clones, about 81% of which appear only once. The material was CD4+ T cells from blood, obtained before liver transplant. The receptors stem from a human donor who received a liver transplant.

The rearrangement uses TRBV9 and TRBJ1-2; TRBD1 might be the D (6 bases). The CDR3 loop spans 16 amino acids. CDR1 and CDR2 (germline): SGDLS, YYNGEE. V dropped 4 bases and J dropped 3 bases, with 19 bases sitting between them. The CDR3 DNA sequence: TGTGCCAGCAGCTTAAGAGGGGGGCGCGACGACTATGGCTACACCTTC. Residues: CASSLRGGRDDYGYTF.

The V gene is TRBV27, the J gene TRBJ1-1; possible D gene TRBD1, 5 bases. CDR1 MNHEY and CDR2 SMNVEV come from the germline V gene (reference sequence). The CDR3 runs 14 residues. V shed 7 bases and J shed 1 base, with 13 bases lying between them. The DNA of the CDR3 is TGTGCCAGCATGGGGCAGGCCCCGAACACTGAAGCTTTCTTT. Protein product: CASMGQAPNTEAFF.

The gene calls are TRBV6-1 and TRBJ1-4, with D maybe TRBD1 (6 bases). The ends were cut back, 1 base at V and 3 bases at J, with 12 bases in the middle. This CDR3 contains 16 residues. Germline V gene data show CDR1 as MNHNS and CDR2 as SASEGT. CDR3 sequence (DNA): TGTGCCAGCAGTGAAGTACAGGGAATAGCTAATGAAAAACTGTTTTTT. Translated, it gives CASSEVQGIANEKLFF.

This clone appeared once. The chain recombines TRBV2 with TRBJ2-7, with D hard to call. Per germline, CDR1 SNHLY and CDR2 FYNNEI. The CDR3 extends over 14 amino acids. Trimming left V 3 bases short and J 2 bases short, with 11 bases between. The DNA of the CDR3 is TGTGCCAGCAGTGAGGGTGGGATCGCCTACGAGCAGTACTTC. Residues: CASSEGGIAYEQYF.

This chain joins TRBV11-2 and TRBJ1-5; D unresolved. This CDR3 has 14 amino acids. Germline CDR1 reads SGHAT; CDR2 reads FQNNGV. Trimming took 5 bases from V and 4 from J, leaving 12 bases between them. The CDR3, as DNA: TGTGCCAGCAGCCAAAGGGCGGAAAATCAGCCCCAGCATTTT. It specifies CASSQRAENQPQHF.

The chain combines TRBV6-1 with TRBJ1-6; weak D call: TRBD1 (6 bases). Trimming took off 4 bases at V and 8 bases at J, with 18 bases between the two ends. This CDR3 has 16 amino acids. CDR1 MNHNS and CDR2 SASEGT come from the germline V gene. This chain's CDR3 is CASSVFSGHPDSPLHF. CDR3 nucleotides: TGTGCCAGCAGTGTATTCTCGGGACACCCCGATTCACCCCTCCACTTT.

The V and J genes are TRBV6-5 and TRBJ2-3, with D perhaps TRBD1 (6 bases). Trimming took 5 bases from V and 5 from J, leaving 17 bases between them. Germline V gene lookup returns CDR1 MNHEY and CDR2 SVGAGI. The CDR3 covers 15 residues. CDR3 nucleotides: TGTGCCAGCAGTCCCCGGACAGATCGCGTAGATACGCAGTATTTT. The encoded protein is CASSPRTDRVDTQYF.

The CDR3 DNA sequence: TGCAGCGGGGGGATCCTGAACACTGAAGCTTTCTTT. Its protein is CSGGILNTEAFF. The rearrangement uses TRBV29-1 and TRBJ1-1, with a possible D match to TRBD1 (5 bases). The V gene's germline CDR1 is SQVTM and CDR2 ANQGSEA. This CDR3 comprises 12 residues. The V end was cut by 7 bases, the J end by 0 bases, with 9 bases between.

The genes are TRBV6-6 and TRBJ2-7, with 12 bases that match TRBD2. The V segment lost 2 bases and the J segment 9 bases; nucleotides outside the gene matches: 11. The CDR3 runs to 16 residues. CDR1 MNHNY and CDR2 SVGAGI come from the germline V gene (reference sequence). This chain's CDR3 is CASSYPGLAGSSGQYF. In nucleotides, the CDR3 is TGTGCCAGCAGTTACCCAGGACTAGCGGGATCCTCGGGGCAGTACTTC.

To note about this clone: The sample holds other DNA sequences that translate to the same CDR3. The genes are TRBV7-2 and TRBJ1-5; D is unresolved. The CDR3 has 13 residues. The germline V gene has CDR1 SGHTA and CDR2 FQGNSA. Trimming stripped 1 base from V and 6 bases from J, with 7 bases between. The CDR3 here is CASSLDRAQPQHF. The CDR3 DNA is TGTGCCAGCAGCTTAGACCGGGCTCAGCCCCAGCATTTT.

The chain couples TRBV2 to TRBJ1-2; D gene ambiguous. The CDR3 contains 13 residues. V lost 7 bases, J lost 0 bases, and 9 bases lay in between. The V gene's germline CDR1 is SNHLY and CDR2 FYNNEI. CDR3 loop: CASIIESNYGYTF. The CDR3, as DNA: TGTGCCAGCATAATAGAGTCTAACTATGGCTACACCTTC.

The chain links TRBV6-6 to TRBJ2-7; D is perhaps TRBD1 (7 bases). Trimming removed 4 bases from V and 6 bases from J, with 19 bases in between. Germline loops: CDR1 MNHNY, CDR2 SVGAGI (reference sequence). The CDR3 spans 15 residues. CDR3 residues: CASSSTTGRLGEQYF. The CDR3 bases are TGTGCCAGCAGTTCGACGACAGGGAGGCTTGGCGAGCAGTACTTC.

This clone was seen only once. Other DNA sequences in this specimen translate into the identical CDR3. This chain uses TRBV11-3 with TRBJ1-1, with 10 bases fitting TRBD1. Unmatched junction bases numbered 4, after V lost 4 bases and J lost 5 bases. This CDR3 has 14 amino acids. Germline CDR1 SGHNT, CDR2 YENEEA. The CDR3: CASSSGQGGTEAFF. CDR3 in DNA: TGTGCCAGCAGCTCCGGACAGGGGGGGACTGAAGCTTTCTTT. Variable domain in full (rest from reference TRBV11-3 and TRBJ1-1): EAGVVQSPRYKIIEKKQPVAFWCNPISGHNTLYWYLQNLGQGPELLIRYENEEAVDDSQLPKDRFSAERLKGVDSTLKIQPAELGDSAVYLCASSSGQGGTEAFFGQGTRLTVV.

The genes are TRBV11-1 and TRBJ2-5; 7 positions agree with TRBD2. The CDR3 spans 14 residues. Germline V gene lookup returns CDR1 SGHAT and CDR2 FQDESV (reference sequence). V lost 8 bases and J lost 5; bases outside the gene matches: 11. CDR3 region: CASAWGGALETQYF. DNA for the CDR3: TGTGCCAGCGCCTGGGGGGGAGCGTTGGAGACCCAGTACTTC.